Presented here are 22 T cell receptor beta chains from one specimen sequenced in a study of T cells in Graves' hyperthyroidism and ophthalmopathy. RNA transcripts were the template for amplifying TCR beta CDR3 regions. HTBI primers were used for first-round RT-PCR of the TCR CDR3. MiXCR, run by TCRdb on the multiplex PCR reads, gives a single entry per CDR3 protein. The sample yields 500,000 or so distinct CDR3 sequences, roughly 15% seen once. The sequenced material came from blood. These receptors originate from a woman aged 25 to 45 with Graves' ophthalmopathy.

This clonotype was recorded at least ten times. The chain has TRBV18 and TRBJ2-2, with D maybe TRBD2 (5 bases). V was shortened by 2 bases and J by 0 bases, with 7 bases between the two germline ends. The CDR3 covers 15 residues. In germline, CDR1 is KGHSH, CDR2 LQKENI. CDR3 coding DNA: TGTGCCAGCTCACCATTGAGGGCGAACACCGGGGAGCTGTTTTTT. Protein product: CASSPLRANTGELFF. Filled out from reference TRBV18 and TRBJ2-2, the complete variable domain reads NAGVMQNPRHLVRRRGQEARLRCSPMKGHSHVYWYRQLPEEGLKFMVYLQKENIIDESGMPKERFSAEFPKEGPSILRIQQVVRGDSAAYFCASSPLRANTGELFFGEGSRLTVL.

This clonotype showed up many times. The CDR3 loop is CASSADRISYEQYF. The DNA of the CDR3 is TGTGCCAGCAGTGCTGACAGAATTAGCTACGAGCAGTACTTC. This sequence joins TRBV12-3 or TRBV12-4 and TRBJ2-7; TRBD1 is a possible D gene (5 bases). V lost 5 bases and J 3 bases, leaving 14 bases between the germline ends. This CDR3 region has 14 residues.

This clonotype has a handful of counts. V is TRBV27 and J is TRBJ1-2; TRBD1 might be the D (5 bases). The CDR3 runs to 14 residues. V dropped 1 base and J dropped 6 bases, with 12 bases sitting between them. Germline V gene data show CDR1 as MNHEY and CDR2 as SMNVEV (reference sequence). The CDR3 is CASSLLRGSDGYTF. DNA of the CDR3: TGTGCCAGCAGTTTATTGCGGGGCTCGGATGGCTACACCTTC.

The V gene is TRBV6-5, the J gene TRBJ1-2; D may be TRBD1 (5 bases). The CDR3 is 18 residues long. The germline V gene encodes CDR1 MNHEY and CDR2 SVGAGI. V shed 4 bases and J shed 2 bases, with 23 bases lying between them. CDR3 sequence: CASSCNNPRQSWNYGYTF. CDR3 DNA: TGTGCCAGCAGTTGTAACAACCCGCGACAGTCCTGGAACTATGGCTACACCTTC.

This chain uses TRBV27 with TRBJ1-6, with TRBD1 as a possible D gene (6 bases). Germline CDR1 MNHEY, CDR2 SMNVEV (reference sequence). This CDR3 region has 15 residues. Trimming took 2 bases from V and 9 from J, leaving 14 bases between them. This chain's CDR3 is CASSLIPGAASPLHF. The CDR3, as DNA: TGTGCCAGCAGTTTAATTCCGGGGGCGGCTTCACCCCTCCACTTT.

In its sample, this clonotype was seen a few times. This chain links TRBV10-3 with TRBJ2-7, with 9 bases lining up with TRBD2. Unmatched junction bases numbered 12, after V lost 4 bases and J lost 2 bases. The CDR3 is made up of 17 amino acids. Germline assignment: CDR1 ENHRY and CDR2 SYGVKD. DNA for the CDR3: TGTGCCATCAGTGCTGTCTCCATAGCGGGGGAAACCTACGAGCAGTACTTC. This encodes CAISAVSIAGETYEQYF.

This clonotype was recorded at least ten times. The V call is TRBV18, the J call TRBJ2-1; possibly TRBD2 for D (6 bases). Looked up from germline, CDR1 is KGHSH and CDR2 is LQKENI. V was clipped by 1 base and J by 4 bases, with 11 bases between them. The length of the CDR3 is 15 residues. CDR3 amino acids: CASSPQAGHYNEQFF. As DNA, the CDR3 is TGTGCCAGCTCACCACAAGCGGGCCATTACAATGAGCAGTTCTTC.

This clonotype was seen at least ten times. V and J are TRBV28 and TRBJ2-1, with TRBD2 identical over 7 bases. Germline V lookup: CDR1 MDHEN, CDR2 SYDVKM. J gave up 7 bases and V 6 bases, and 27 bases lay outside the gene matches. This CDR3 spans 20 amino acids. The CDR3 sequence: CASSLYIRPQGSGMVNEQFF. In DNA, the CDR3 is TGTGCCAGCAGCCTATACATAAGGCCCCAAGGAAGCGGGATGGTTAATGAGCAGTTCTTC.

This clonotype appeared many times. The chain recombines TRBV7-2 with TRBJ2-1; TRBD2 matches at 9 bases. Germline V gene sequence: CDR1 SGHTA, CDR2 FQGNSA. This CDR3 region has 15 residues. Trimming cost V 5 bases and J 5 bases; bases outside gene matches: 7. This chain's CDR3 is CASSAGGLANNEQFF. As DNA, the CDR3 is TGTGCCAGCAGCGCAGGGGGACTAGCCAACAATGAGCAGTTCTTC.

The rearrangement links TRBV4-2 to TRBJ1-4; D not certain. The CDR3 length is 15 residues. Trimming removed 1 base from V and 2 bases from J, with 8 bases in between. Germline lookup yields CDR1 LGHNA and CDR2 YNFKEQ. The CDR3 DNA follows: TGTGCCAGCAGCCAAGTAGCGGCGACTAATGAAAAACTGTTTTTT. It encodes CASSQVAATNEKLFF.

This CDR3 is CASSPSGAGGSNEQFF. CDR3 DNA: TGTGCCAGCAGTCCCTCGGGAGCGGGAGGTTCCAATGAGCAGTTCTTC. The chain joins TRBV28 to TRBJ2-1; 9 bases line up with TRBD2. J was trimmed by 6 bases and V by 5 bases; bases with no gene match: 11. The CDR3 length is 16 residues. Germline-derived CDR1 and CDR2 are MDHEN and SYDVKM.

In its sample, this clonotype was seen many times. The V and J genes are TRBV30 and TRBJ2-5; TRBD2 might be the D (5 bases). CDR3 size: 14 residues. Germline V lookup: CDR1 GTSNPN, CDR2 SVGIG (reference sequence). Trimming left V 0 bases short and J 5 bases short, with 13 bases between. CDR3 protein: CAWSVREIGETQYF. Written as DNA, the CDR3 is TGTGCCTGGAGTGTAAGGGAGATTGGGGAGACCCAGTACTTC.

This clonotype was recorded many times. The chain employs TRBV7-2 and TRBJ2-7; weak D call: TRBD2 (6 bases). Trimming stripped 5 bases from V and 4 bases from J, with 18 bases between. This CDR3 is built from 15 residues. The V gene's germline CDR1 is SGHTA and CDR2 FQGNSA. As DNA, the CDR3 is TGTGCCAGCAGCCTTAGGCGGCGGGGAATTTACGAGCAGTACTTC. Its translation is CASSLRRRGIYEQYF. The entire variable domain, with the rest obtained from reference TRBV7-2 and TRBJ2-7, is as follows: GAGVSQSPSNKVTEKGKDVELRCDPISGHTALYWYRQSLGQGLEFLIYFQGNSAPDKSGLPSDRFSAERTGGSVSTLTIQRTQQEDSAVYLCASSLRRRGIYEQYFGPGTRLTVT.

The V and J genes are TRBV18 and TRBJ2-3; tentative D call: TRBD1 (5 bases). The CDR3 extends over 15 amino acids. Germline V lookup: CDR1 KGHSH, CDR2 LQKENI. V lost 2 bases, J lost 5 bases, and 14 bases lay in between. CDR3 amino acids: CASSPGPGRGDTQYF. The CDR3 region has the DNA TGTGCCAGCTCACCAGGACCCGGTAGGGGAGATACGCAGTATTTT.

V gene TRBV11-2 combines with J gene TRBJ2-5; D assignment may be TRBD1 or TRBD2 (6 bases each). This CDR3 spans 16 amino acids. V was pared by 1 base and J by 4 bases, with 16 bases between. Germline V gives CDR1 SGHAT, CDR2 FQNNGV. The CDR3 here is CASSLVWEQGGETQYF. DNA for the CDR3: TGTGCCAGCAGCTTAGTCTGGGAACAGGGAGGAGAGACCCAGTACTTC.

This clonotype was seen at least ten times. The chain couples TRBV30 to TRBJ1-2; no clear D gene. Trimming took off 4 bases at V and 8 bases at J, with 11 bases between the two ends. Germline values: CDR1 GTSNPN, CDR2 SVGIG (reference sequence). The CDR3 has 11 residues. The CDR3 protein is CAWIREGGYTF. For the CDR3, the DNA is TGTGCCTGGATTAGGGAGGGAGGCTACACCTTC.

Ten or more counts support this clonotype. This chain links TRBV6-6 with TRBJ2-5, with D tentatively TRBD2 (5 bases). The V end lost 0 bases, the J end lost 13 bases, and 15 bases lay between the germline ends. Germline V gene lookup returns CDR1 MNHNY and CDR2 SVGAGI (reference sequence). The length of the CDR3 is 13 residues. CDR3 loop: CASSYSILEGWYF. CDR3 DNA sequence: TGTGCCAGCAGTTACTCGATCCTCGAGGGTTGGTACTTC.

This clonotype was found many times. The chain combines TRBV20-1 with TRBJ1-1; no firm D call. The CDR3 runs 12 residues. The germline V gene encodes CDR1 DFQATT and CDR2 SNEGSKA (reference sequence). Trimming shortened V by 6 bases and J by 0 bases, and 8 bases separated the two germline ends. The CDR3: CSALTLNTEAFF. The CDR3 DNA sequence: TGCAGTGCCCTGACCCTGAACACTGAAGCTTTCTTT.

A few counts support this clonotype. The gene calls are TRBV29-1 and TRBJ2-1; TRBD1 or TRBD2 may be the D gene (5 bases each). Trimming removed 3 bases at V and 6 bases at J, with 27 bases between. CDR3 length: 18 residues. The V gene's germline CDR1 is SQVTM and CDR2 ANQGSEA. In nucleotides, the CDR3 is TGCAGCGTTGATGGGTCAGGGACCTTTCCACTTGGAGCCAATGAGCAGTTCTTC. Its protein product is CSVDGSGTFPLGANEQFF.

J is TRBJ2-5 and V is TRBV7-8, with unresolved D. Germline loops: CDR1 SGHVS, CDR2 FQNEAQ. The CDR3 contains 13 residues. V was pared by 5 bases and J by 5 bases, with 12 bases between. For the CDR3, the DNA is TGTGCCAGCAGCATCCCCGGTGGTGAGACCCAGTACTTC. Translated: CASSIPGGETQYF.

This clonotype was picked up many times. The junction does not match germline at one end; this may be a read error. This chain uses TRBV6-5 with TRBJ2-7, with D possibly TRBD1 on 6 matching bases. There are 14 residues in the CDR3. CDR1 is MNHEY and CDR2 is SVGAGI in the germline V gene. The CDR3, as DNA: TGTGCCAGCAGTCACTCGGACAGTTCCTACGAGCAGTACTTC. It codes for CASSHSDSSYEQYF.

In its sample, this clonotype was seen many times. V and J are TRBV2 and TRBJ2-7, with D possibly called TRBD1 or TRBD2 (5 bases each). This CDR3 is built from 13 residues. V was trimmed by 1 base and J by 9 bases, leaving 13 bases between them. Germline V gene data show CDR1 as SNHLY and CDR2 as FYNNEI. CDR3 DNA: TGTGCCAGCAGTGAAGTGAGGGGATTGCGGCAGTACTTC. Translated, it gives CASSEVRGLRQYF.